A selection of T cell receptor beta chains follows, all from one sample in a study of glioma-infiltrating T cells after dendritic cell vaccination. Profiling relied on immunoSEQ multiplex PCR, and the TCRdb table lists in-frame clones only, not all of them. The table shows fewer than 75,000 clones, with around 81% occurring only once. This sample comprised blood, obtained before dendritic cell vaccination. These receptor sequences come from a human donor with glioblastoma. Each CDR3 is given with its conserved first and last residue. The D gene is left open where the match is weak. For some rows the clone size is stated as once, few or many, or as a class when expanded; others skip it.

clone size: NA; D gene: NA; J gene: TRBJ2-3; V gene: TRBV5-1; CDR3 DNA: TGCGCCAGCAGCTTTCGGGGAGTCGGAACAGATACGCAGTATTTT; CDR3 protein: CASSFRGVGTDTQYF
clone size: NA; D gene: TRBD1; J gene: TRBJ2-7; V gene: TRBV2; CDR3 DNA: TGTGCCAGCAGGGAGGGACAGGGTGTATTTTACGAGCAGTACTTC; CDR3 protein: CASREGQGVFYEQYF
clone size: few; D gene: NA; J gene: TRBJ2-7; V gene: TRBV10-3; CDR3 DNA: TGTGCCATCAGTGCCTCCGGGACTCTAAGCTCCTACGAGCAGTACTTC; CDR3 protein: CAISASGTLSSYEQYF
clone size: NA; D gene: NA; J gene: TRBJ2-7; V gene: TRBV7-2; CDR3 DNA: TGTGCCAGCAGCTTAGCTCAGTTCTCCGAGCAGTACTTC; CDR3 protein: CASSLAQFSEQYF
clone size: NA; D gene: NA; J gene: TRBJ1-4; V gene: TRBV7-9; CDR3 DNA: TGTGCCAGCAGCTTAGCGTCCAGGGTGGTTGAAAAACTGTTTTTT; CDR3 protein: CASSLASRVVEKLFF
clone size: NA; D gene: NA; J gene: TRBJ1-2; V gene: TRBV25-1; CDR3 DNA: TGTGCCAGCAGTGAATATGCGGGTAGGATCACCTTC; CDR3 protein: CASSEYAGRITF
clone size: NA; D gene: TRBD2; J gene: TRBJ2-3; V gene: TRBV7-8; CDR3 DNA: TGTGCCAGCAAACTAGCGGGGGATCTCGGAGATACGCAGTATTTT; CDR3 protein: CASKLAGDLGDTQYF
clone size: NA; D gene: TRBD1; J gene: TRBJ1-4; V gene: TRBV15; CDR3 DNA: TGTGCCACCACGGCGGGACAGGGAGTTACTAATGAAAAACTGTTTTTT; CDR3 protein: CATTAGQGVTNEKLFF
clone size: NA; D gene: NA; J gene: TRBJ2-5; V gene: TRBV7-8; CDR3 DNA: TGTGCCAGCAGCTTTGACAGACAAGAGACCCAGTACTTC; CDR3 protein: CASSFDRQETQYF
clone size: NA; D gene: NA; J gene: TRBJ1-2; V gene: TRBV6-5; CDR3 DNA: TGTGCCAGCAGTTATACATACAACTATGGCTACACCTTC; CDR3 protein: CASSYTYNYGYTF
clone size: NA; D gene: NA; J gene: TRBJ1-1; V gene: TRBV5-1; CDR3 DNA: TGCGCCAGCAGCCCAGGGGAGATGAACACTGAAGCTTTCTTT; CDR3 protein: CASSPGEMNTEAFF
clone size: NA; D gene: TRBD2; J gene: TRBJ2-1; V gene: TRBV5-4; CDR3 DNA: TGTGCCAGCAGCGGGGCGACTAGCGGGGGGGCTTACAATGAGCAGTTCTTC; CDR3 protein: CASSGATSGGAYNEQFF
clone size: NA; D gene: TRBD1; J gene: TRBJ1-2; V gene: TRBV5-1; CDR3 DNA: TGCGCCAGCAGCTATGACAGGGGACGAATCGATGGCTACACCTTC; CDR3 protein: CASSYDRGRIDGYTF
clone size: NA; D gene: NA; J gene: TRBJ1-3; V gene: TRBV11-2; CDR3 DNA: TGTGCCAGCAGCTTACTATTGAATGGAAACACCATATATTTT; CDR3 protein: CASSLLLNGNTIYF
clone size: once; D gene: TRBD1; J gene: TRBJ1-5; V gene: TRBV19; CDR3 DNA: TGTGCCAGTAGTACAGGACAGGGGCGATCGGTGGGCCAGCCCCAGCATTTT; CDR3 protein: CASSTGQGRSVGQPQHF
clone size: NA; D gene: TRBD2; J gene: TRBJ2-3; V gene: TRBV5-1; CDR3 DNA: TGCGCCAGCAGCGTGTCTCGGGGCGGGGGTCGAAATACGCAGTATTTT; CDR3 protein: CASSVSRGGGRNTQYF
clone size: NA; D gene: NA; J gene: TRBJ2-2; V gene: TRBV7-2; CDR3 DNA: TGTGCCAGCAGCTTGACAGCGACGGAGCTGTTTTTT; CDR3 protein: CASSLTATELFF
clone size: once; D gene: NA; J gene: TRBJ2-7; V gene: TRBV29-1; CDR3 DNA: TGCAGCGTTGATGGGGCGGGGAAGGAGCAGTACTTC; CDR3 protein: CSVDGAGKEQYF
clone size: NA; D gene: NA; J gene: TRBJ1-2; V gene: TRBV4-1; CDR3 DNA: TGCGCCAGCAGCCAACAATCTAGTGGCTACACCTTC; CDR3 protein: CASSQQSSGYTF
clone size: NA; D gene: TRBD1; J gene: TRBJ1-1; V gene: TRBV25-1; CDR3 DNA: TGTGCCAGCAGTGTAACCGGGACAGTGAACACTGAAGCTTTCTTT; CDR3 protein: CASSVTGTVNTEAFF
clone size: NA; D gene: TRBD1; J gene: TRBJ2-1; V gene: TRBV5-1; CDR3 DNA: TGCGCCAGCAGCAACCGGGACAGGGGGCGAGATGAGCAGTTCTTC; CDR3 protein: CASSNRDRGRDEQFF
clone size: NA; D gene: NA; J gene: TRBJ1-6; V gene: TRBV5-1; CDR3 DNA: TGCGCCAGCAGCTTGGGTCAGGATAATTCACCCCTCCACTTT; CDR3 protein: CASSLGQDNSPLHF
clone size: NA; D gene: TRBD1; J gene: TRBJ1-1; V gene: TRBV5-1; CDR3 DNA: TGCGCCAGCAGTTTCCTTGGGACAGGGGGTACTGAAGCTTTCTTT; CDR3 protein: CASSFLGTGGTEAFF
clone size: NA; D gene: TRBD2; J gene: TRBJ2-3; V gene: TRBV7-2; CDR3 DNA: TGTGCCAGCACCCCGACACTAGCGGGGGACACAGATACGCAGTATTTT; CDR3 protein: CASTPTLAGDTDTQYF
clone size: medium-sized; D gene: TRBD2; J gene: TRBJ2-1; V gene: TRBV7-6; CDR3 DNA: TGTGCCAGCAGCTTAGTCCCGGCTAGCGGGGGAAACAATGAGCAGTTCTTC; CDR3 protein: CASSLVPASGGNNEQFF
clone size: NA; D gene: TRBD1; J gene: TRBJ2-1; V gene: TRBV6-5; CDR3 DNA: TGTGCCAGCAGTTTGGGACAGTACTACAATGAGCAGTTCTTC; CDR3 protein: CASSLGQYYNEQFF
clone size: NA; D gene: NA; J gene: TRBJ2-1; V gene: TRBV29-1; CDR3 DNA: TGCAGCGTTGTAGTTGGGGGCGAGCAGTTCTTC; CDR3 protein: CSVVVGGEQFF
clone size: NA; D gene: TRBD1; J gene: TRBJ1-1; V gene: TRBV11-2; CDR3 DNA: TGTGCCAGCAGCTTTGGGACAGGGAACACTGAAGCTTTCTTT; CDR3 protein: CASSFGTGNTEAFF
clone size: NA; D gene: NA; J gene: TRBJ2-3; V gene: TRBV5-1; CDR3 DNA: TGCGCCAGCAGCTTGGTTACAGCTAGCACAGATACGCAGTATTTT; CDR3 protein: CASSLVTASTDTQYF
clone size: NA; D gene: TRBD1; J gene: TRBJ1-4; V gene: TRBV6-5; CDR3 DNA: TGTGCCAGCAGTTACCGAACAGGGGGCGGTAATGAAAAACTGTTTTTT; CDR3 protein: CASSYRTGGGNEKLFF
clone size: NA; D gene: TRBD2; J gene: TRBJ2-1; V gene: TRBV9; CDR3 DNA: TGTGCCAGCAGCCCTCGGACTAGCGGGGACTACAATGAGCAGTTCTTC; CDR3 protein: CASSPRTSGDYNEQFF
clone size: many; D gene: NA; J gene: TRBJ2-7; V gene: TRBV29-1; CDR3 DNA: TGCAGCGTGAGTAGGAGCGGCGAGCAGTACTTC; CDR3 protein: CSVSRSGEQYF
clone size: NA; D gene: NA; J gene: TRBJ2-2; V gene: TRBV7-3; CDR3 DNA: TGTGCCAGCAGCTTATTAGGGGATACCACCGGGGAGCTGTTTTTT; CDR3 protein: CASSLLGDTTGELFF
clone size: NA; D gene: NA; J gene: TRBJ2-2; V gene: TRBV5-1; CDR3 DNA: TGCGCCAGCAGCTTGGGAAACACCGGGACTTACACCGGGGAGCTGTTTTTT; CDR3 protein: CASSLGNTGTYTGELFF
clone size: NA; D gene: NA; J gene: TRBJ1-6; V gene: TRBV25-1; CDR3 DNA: TGTGCCAGCAGTCCCTCCGCTTCCGGGACATATAATTCACCCCTCCACTTT; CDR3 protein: CASSPSASGTYNSPLHF
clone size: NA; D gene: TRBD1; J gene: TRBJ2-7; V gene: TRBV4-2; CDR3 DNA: TGTGCCAGCAGCCAAGAAGGACAGGGGGCGTCCTACGAGCAGTACTTC; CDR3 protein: CASSQEGQGASYEQYF
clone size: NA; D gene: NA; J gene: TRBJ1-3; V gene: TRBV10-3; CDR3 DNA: TGTGCCATCACCCCGCAGGAATTTATAGGAAACACCATATATTTT; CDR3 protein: CAITPQEFIGNTIYF
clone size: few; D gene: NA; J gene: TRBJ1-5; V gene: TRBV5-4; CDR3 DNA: TGTGCCAGCAGCCCAGGACCTAGCTCTGGTGATCAGCCCCAGCATTTT; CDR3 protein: CASSPGPSSGDQPQHF
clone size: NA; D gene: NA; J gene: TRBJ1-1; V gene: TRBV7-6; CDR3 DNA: TGTGCCAGCAGCTTAGAAGGCGGTGCTGAAGCTTTCTTT; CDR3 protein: CASSLEGGAEAFF
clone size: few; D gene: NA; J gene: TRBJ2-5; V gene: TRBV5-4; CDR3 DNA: TGTGCCAGCAGCCCCGGGACTTCCCAAGAGACCCAGTACTTC; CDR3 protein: CASSPGTSQETQYF
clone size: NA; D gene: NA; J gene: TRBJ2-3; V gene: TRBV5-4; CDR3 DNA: TGTGCCAGCAGCTCGAGACAGAGCACAGATACGCAGTATTTT; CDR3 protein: CASSSRQSTDTQYF
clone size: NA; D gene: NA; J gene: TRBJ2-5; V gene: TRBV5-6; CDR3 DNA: TGTGCCAGCAGCTGGGAGCAAGAGACCCAGTACTTC; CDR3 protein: CASSWEQETQYF
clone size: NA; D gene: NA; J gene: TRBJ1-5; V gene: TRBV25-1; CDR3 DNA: TGTGCCAGCAGTCCGACAGGTATCGGAAATCAGCCCCAGCATTTT; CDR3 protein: CASSPTGIGNQPQHF
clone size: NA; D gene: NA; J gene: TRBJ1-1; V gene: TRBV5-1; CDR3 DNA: TGCGCCAGCAGCCCTCAAATAACGGGAAACACTGAAGCTTTCTTT; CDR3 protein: CASSPQITGNTEAFF
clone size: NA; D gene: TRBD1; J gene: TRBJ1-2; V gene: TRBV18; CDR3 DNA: TGTGCCAGCTCAAAACCGACAGGGTATAACTATGGCTACACCTTC; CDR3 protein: CASSKPTGYNYGYTF
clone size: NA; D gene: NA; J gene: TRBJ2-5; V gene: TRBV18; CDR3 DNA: TGTGCCAGCTCACCCTCGCAAGAGACCCAGTACTTC; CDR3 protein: CASSPSQETQYF
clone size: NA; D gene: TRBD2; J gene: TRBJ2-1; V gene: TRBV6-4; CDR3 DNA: TGTGCCAGCAGTGACTCTGCGGGGGGGTACAATGAGCAGTTCTTC; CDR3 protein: CASSDSAGGYNEQFF
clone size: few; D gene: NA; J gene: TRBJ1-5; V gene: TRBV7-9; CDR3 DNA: TGTGCCAGCAGCTCCCACTCATCCCGTGATCGTCGTCAGCCCCAGCATTTT; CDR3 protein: CASSSHSSRDRRQPQHF
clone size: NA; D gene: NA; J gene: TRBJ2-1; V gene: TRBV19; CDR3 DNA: TGTGCCAGCGGGGGAAACTACTACAATGAGCAGTTCTTC; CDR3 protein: CASGGNYYNEQFF
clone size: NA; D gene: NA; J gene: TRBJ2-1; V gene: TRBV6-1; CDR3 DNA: TGTGCCAGCAGTGAAGGACAGTACAATGAGCAGTTCTTC; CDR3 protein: CASSEGQYNEQFF
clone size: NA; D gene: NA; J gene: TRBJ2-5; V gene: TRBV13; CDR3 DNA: TGTGCCAGCAGCCTAACAGGGAAGGAGACCCAGTACTTC; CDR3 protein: CASSLTGKETQYF